This TCR beta chain was sequenced for a study of OX40 agonist ivuxolimab in advanced cancers. In the study overall: Ivuxolimab was a fully human IgG2 agonistic monoclonal antibody targeting the costimulatory receptor OX40 (CD134). Intravenous ivuxolimab was administered to patients every 2 weeks at six dose levels: 0.01, 0.1, 0.3, 1.5, 3 and 10 mg/kg. Of the approximately 53 patients in dose escalation, about 20 had hepatocellular carcinoma, about 15 had melanoma, 9 had renal cell carcinoma and 9 had head and neck cancer. The dose-escalation cohort was 82.7% male with a mean age of approximately 60 years, ranging from roughly 23 to 80. Patients were allowed to have had prior anti-PD-1, anti-PD-L1 or anti-CTLA-4 therapy, and approximately 37% of the dose-escalation patients had been treated with checkpoint inhibitors. Partial responses occurred in three dose-escalation patients: two with cutaneous melanoma and one with hepatocellular carcinoma. Peripheral TCRbeta sequencing was intended to test whether TCR sequence diversity was altered and clonal T-cell expansion was caused by ivuxolimab. The monotherapy dose-escalation portion (N of about 49 patients) of the phase I ivuxolimab trial is reported in the paper. Study-level results and caveats: At doses of 0.1 to 3.0 mg/kg, clonal expansion of both CD4+ and CD8+ T cells in blood was seen between baseline and week 6. In the 0.1-3.0 mg/kg groups, partial responders had among the lowest normalized peripheral clonal expansion, particularly in CD8+ T cells. Low levels of normalized T-cell clonal expansion were also shown by some nonresponding patients. The antigen specificity of the clonally expanded peripheral T cells was not determined. After ivuxolimab, CD8+ T cells had more expanded clones than CD4+ T cells on average.

To sequence the TCRbeta CDR3 region, genomic DNA was isolated from the sorted cells. TCRbeta CDR3 regions were sequenced using the immunoSEQ Assay. The source is immuneACCESS, and TCRdb retained only in-frame sequences with V and J called. Part of the clones is not carried over; for the studies checked, unresolved V genes explain less than half of this, and the remainder is unexplained. This sample comprises 74,000 or so clones, just under 95% of them detected only once. Together, the top ten hold about 0.32% of the sample. Patients with autoimmune disease history or receiving systemic immunosuppression were excluded from the trial. Peripheral blood for TCR sequencing was collected from all dose cohorts at baseline, on cycle 4 day 1, and on cycle 7 day 1. The samples were drawn from a first-in-human, open-label, multicenter phase I dose-escalation trial of ivuxolimab. Adults with locally advanced or metastatic head and neck squamous cell, hepatocellular, melanoma or renal cell carcinoma were enrolled in the trial. Before TCR sequencing, CD4+ T cells and CD8+ T cells were sorted from peripheral blood as separate populations.

The CDR3 sequence holds 14 residues, the cysteine and phenylalanine included. Kept here is only the CDR3 DNA, which spans 42 bases and is read in frame from base 1. V is shortened by 1 base, J by 4 bases, and the region joining them spans 8 bases. The germline V gene provides CDR1 MNHNS and CDR2 SASEGT. As for this clone: Which antigen it targets is not known. No base quality information exists; no much larger clone differs at one position.

This TCR was sampled from an adult with an advanced solid tumor such as melanoma, head and neck, liver or kidney cancer. The V and J genes are TRBV6-1 and TRBJ1-3, with the D segment identity uncertain. The sample here was CD4+ or CD8+ T cells sorted from blood, taken in a trial of the OX40 agonist ivuxolimab. The CDR3: CASSEVESGNTIYF. The sequence in DNA is TGTGCCAGCAGTGAAGTAGAATCCGGAAACACCATATATTTT.